Listed here is a single T cell receptor beta chain. What it binds is not known. Other DNA sequences in the sample encode the same CDR3. Produced via immunoSEQ multiplex PCR; TCRdb's table is partial and in-frame only. The sample consists of around 13,000 clones, 70% to 85% of them appearing once. This sample was included in a study of T cells in tumors after PD-1 blockade. Study in general: No patient had prior checkpoint blockade, systemic immunosuppression, or radiotherapy within 4 weeks. During anti-PD-1 treatment, some patients continued daily vismodegib 150 mg. Treatment was either pembrolizumab 200 mg every 3 weeks or cemiplimab 350 mg every 2 weeks.

General observations from the study: Roughly 42% of tumor TCR clonotypes were also found in blood.

Germline V lookup: CDR1 SNHLY, CDR2 FYNNEI. The CDR3 length is 15 residues. The junction had 14 bases not matched to a gene; V was cut back by 6 bases and J by 6 bases. J is TRBJ2-7 and V is TRBV2, with 7 bases aligning to TRBD1. The sequencing here drew on PBMCs, taken after anti-PD-1 treatment. The sequence was collected from a human donor with basal cell carcinoma. The CDR3 DNA reads as TGTGCCAGCAGATTGACAGGGTCGGGGTTTAGCGAGCAGTACTTC. This sequence encodes CASRLTGSGFSEQYF.